This TCR beta chain was sequenced during a study of identical twins. Using its own MiXCR run on the 5' RACE reads, TCRdb lists one record per CDR3 protein. The sample has about 520,000 distinct CDR3 sequences, 22% seen once. V dropped 4 bases and J dropped 2 bases, with 21 bases sitting between them. Per the germline V gene, CDR1 is SGHRS and CDR2 is YFSETQ. This CDR3 region has 17 residues. Donors were all healthy Caucasians. This sample also appeared in a second study, on T cells expressing NK-cell markers. According to that study: In sorted CD3+CD56+NKG2C+, CD3+CD56+NKG2C- and CD3+CD56-NKG2C+ T cells, TCR beta repertoires were obtained.

This sequence joins TRBV5-1 and TRBJ1-2, with D perhaps matching TRBD1 (6 bases). Specimen: CD4+ T cells sorted from blood. The clonotype comes from a woman aged 18-35 years in good health. CDR3 in amino acids: CASSPRTVLGLNYGYTF. The CDR3, as DNA: TGCGCCAGCAGCCCGCGGACAGTCCTTGGGCTCAACTATGGCTACACCTTC. Looking up the rest from reference TRBV5-1 and TRBJ1-2 gives the full variable domain: KAGVTQTPRYLIKTRGQQVTLSCSPISGHRSVSWYQQTPGQGLQFLFEYFSETQRNKGNFPGRFSGRQFSNSRSEMNVSTLELGDSALYLCASSPRTVLGLNYGYTFGSGTRLTVV.